The 31 T cell receptor beta chains reported below all come from one sample, sequenced in a study of shared clonotypes between healthy human individuals (TCRdb year 2020). Libraries were constructed by the immunoSEQ multiplex PCR assay. TCRdb stores this immuneACCESS table with in-frame sequences only. Part of the clones is absent; in the studies checked, under half of the shortfall reflects unresolved V genes, and no reason is known for the rest. In all, the sample holds about 110,000 clones, and around 66% of those were seen once. The top ten hold about 22% of the sample. What was sequenced was memory CD8+ T cells sorted from blood. The meaning of the sample's cell subset or site label: CD45RO+ cells pooled with CCR7-negative TemRA cells. Source of these receptors: a woman in her 30s in good health.

The rearrangement uses TRBV2 and TRBJ2-4, with D perhaps matching TRBD1 (6 bases). This CDR3 is built from 11 residues. Looked up from germline, CDR1 is SNHLY and CDR2 is FYNNEI. V shed 5 bases and J shed 9 bases, with 8 bases lying between them. In DNA, the CDR3 is TGTGCCAGCAGTTGGACAGTCATTCAGTACTTC. This codes for CASSWTVIQYF.

The chain carries TRBV5-1 and TRBJ2-1, with TRBD1 matching 10 bases. CDR3 length: 15 amino acids. Germline values: CDR1 SGHRS, CDR2 YFSETQ. Losses at the gene ends were 4 bases for V and 4 bases for J; bases not matched to a gene: 5. The CDR3 sequence: CASSHGQGVYNEQFF. In nucleotides, the CDR3 is TGCGCCAGCAGCCACGGACAGGGGGTTTACAATGAGCAGTTCTTC.

The rearrangement links TRBV4-1 to TRBJ2-3; 14 positions match TRBD2. Trimming at V came to 3 bases and at J to 4 bases, leaving 6 bases not matched to a gene. Germline V gives CDR1 MGHRA, CDR2 YSYEKL. This CDR3 has 17 residues. This CDR3 is CASSQGGLAGGPDTQYF. Written as DNA, the CDR3 is TGCGCCAGCAGCCAGGGCGGACTAGCGGGAGGACCAGATACGCAGTATTTT.

This chain connects TRBV6-4 to TRBJ2-3; TRBD2 agrees at 8 bases. The CDR3 has 15 residues. The germline V gene encodes CDR1 MRHNA and CDR2 SNTAGT. After removal of 5 bases from V and 1 base from J, the junction contained 5 bases not matched to a gene. CDR3 sequence (DNA): TGTGCCAGCAGTAGCGGGAGTTACGGCACAGATACGCAGTATTTT. Its protein is CASSSGSYGTDTQYF.

The V gene is TRBV5-1, the J gene TRBJ2-2; no clear D gene. The CDR3 extends over 13 amino acids. Per the germline V gene, CDR1 is SGHRS and CDR2 is YFSETQ. Trimming left V 0 bases short and J 6 bases short, with 6 bases between. CDR3 sequence: CASSLVGAGELFF. The CDR3 DNA is TGCGCCAGCAGCTTGGTTGGGGCCGGGGAGCTGTTTTTT.

The CDR3 DNA reads as TGTGCCAGCAGCGTTGGGGTCTTGGGGGCCTACGAGCAGTACTTC. Amino acids: CASSVGVLGAYEQYF. The chain employs TRBV9 and TRBJ2-7; D possibly uses TRBD1 or TRBD2 (5 bases each). Germline loops: CDR1 SGDLS, CDR2 YYNGEE. The CDR3 consists of 15 residues. V was clipped by 2 bases and J by 2 bases, with 14 bases between them.

This clone was seen only a few times. The DNA is left out, because the CDR3 cannot be placed on it with certainty; the CDR3 is given as TCRdb lists it. The genes are TRBV19 and TRBJ1-5; the table's D call, TRBD1, was not checked against the DNA. The CDR3 spans 15 residues, counting both ends. CDR1 is LNHDA, CDR2 SQIVND, per germline (reference sequence). CDR3 sequence reads: CASSILANSNQPQHF.

The genes are TRBV11-2 and TRBJ2-1, with a possible D match to TRBD2 (6 bases). CDR1 is SGHAT, CDR2 FQNNGV, per germline. Trimming removed 7 bases at V and 0 bases at J, with 7 bases between. This CDR3 contains 13 residues. The CDR3 here is CASKLASYNEQFF. CDR3 coding DNA: TGTGCCAGCAAACTAGCCTCCTACAATGAGCAGTTCTTC.

The chain recombines TRBV19 with TRBJ1-2; the D gene is possibly TRBD1 (6 bases). Germline CDR1 reads LNHDA; CDR2 reads SQIVND (reference sequence). V was clipped by 7 bases and J by 10 bases, with 22 bases between them. The CDR3 length is 14 residues. As DNA, the CDR3 is TGTGCCAGTAATCCCCCGGACAGATTCTCGAACTACACCTTC. It specifies CASNPPDRFSNYTF.

A word on this clone: A much larger clone lies one base from this, so it may be a read error. The V gene is TRBV4-3, the J gene TRBJ2-7; D is ambiguous. This CDR3 is built from 11 residues. Deletions cut 2 bases from V and 1 base from J, with 0 bases between. CDR1 is LGHNA, CDR2 YSLEER, per germline. For the CDR3, the DNA is TGCGCCAGCAGCCAATCCTACGAGCAGTACTTC. This encodes CASSQSYEQYF.

The chain combines TRBV27 with TRBJ1-5; D uncertain. Germline V lookup: CDR1 MNHEY, CDR2 SMNVEV (reference sequence). Deletions cut 0 bases from V and 1 base from J, with 7 bases between. This CDR3 has 15 amino acids. CDR3 amino acids: CASSLSAQSNQPQHF. The CDR3 DNA follows: TGTGCCAGCAGTTTATCAGCACAGAGCAATCAGCCCCAGCATTTT.

This rearrangement joins TRBV28 to TRBJ1-2, with D perhaps TRBD1 (6 bases). The CDR3 sequence is 15 residues long. V lost 5 bases, J lost 8 bases, and 21 bases lay in between. Germline-derived CDR1 and CDR2 are MDHEN and SYDVKM. The CDR3 loop is CASSPNDGGRRGYTF. The DNA for the CDR3 is TGTGCCAGCAGTCCAAACGACGGGGGGCGTAGGGGCTACACCTTC.

This clone has a single count. V is TRBV5-6 and J is TRBJ1-2; TRBD1 matches at 9 bases. The length of the CDR3 is 15 residues. Germline V CDR1 and CDR2: SGHDT, YYEEEE. V lost 0 bases to trimming and J lost 5 bases; unmatched junction nucleotides: 5. The chain's CDR3 is CASSLDGTGLYGYTF. The CDR3 DNA sequence: TGTGCCAGCAGCTTGGACGGGACAGGGCTTTATGGCTACACCTTC.

About this clone: A far larger clone is one base from this, pointing to a likely read error. The chain is built from TRBV7-1 and TRBJ2-7; possible D gene TRBD2, 7 bases. TRBV7-1 falls under the ORF class, with uncertain function. CDR3 length: 16 amino acids. V lost 4 bases and J 6 bases, leaving 22 bases between the germline ends. CDR3 sequence (DNA): TGTGCCAGCAGCTTACTTGCGGGAGTAGGGGGGGGCGAGCAGTACTTC. This encodes CASSLLAGVGGGEQYF.

V and J are TRBV18 and TRBJ1-2; D gene unclear. The V gene lost 0 bases and the J gene lost 3 bases, with 17 bases spanning the gap. The CDR3 has 17 amino acids. Germline V gives CDR1 KGHSH, CDR2 LQKENI. The CDR3 reads CASSPPNRAVNDYGYTF. The CDR3 DNA reads as TGTGCCAGCTCACCACCGAACCGGGCAGTTAATGACTATGGCTACACCTTC.

The V call is TRBV7-8, the J call TRBJ2-7; D could derive from TRBD1 or TRBD2 (7 bases each). The CDR3 has 14 amino acids. V gave up 5 bases and J gave up 5 bases, with 16 bases separating them. Germline CDR1 is SGHVS and CDR2 is FQNEAQ. The chain's CDR3 is CASSPREGANEQYF. CDR3 nucleotides: TGTGCCAGCAGCCCTAGGGAGGGGGCGAACGAGCAGTACTTC.

The genes are TRBV15 and TRBJ1-2; 8 bases agree with TRBD1. Germline loops: CDR1 LNHNV, CDR2 YYDKDF (reference sequence). The CDR3 length is 15 residues. Trimming at V came to 0 bases and at J to 8 bases, leaving 8 bases not matched to a gene. CDR3 region: CATSRDLWTGNGYTF. The CDR3 bases are TGTGCCACCAGCAGAGATCTTTGGACAGGGAACGGCTACACCTTC.

The gene calls are TRBV27 and TRBJ1-1; 7 bases are shared with TRBD1. Germline-derived CDR1 and CDR2 are MNHEY and SMNVEV (reference sequence). The CDR3 runs to 16 residues. The junction had 12 bases not matched to a gene; V was cut back by 4 bases and J by 4 bases. CDR3 coding DNA: TGTGCCAGCAGTTCCTCTGTGGTAGGGGGCACCACTGAAGCTTTCTTT. Encoded protein: CASSSSVVGGTTEAFF.

CDR3 sequence: CASSQGSQSYEQYF. In nucleotides, the CDR3 is TGTGCCAGCAGCCAAGGCAGTCAATCCTACGAGCAGTACTTC. V usage is TRBV7-9 and J usage is TRBJ2-7; D not resolved. Trimming cost V 5 bases and J 1 base, with 12 bases left between them. CDR3 length equals 14 residues. Germline V gives CDR1 SEHNR, CDR2 FQNEAQ (reference sequence).

The chain combines TRBV18 with TRBJ1-1, with unresolved D. CDR1 KGHSH and CDR2 LQKENI come from the germline V gene. V was shortened by 3 bases and J by 3 bases, with 14 bases between the two germline ends. The CDR3 runs 15 residues. The CDR3 spells CASSPSPRIDTEAFF. Written as DNA, the CDR3 is TGTGCCAGCTCACCGTCGCCCAGGATTGACACTGAAGCTTTCTTT.

The CDR3 loop reads CARREFYPQHF. The CDR3 DNA reads TGTGCCAGGAGGGAGTTCTATCCCCAGCATTTT. This chain uses TRBV28 with TRBJ1-5; D unresolved. CDR1 MDHEN and CDR2 SYDVKM come from the germline V gene. This CDR3 contains 11 residues. V lost 9 bases, J lost 10 bases, and 13 bases lay in between.

The chain links TRBV7-9 to TRBJ2-7; tentatively, D is TRBD1 (6 bases). The ends were cut back, 2 bases at V and 4 bases at J, with 15 bases in the middle. The CDR3 extends over 15 amino acids. CDR1 and CDR2 (germline): SEHNR, FQNEAQ (reference sequence). The CDR3 here is CASSLSQGIVYEQYF. The CDR3 DNA sequence: TGTGCCAGCAGCTTAAGTCAGGGGATCGTTTACGAGCAGTACTTC.

The chain carries TRBV27 and TRBJ2-1, with 7 nucleotides matching TRBD1. The CDR3 runs to 14 residues. Trimming removed 5 bases from V and 5 bases from J; junction bases left unmatched: 6. Looked up from germline, CDR1 is MNHEY and CDR2 is SMNVEV (reference sequence). The CDR3 here is CASSRYDRDNEQFF. CDR3 DNA: TGTGCCAGCAGTCGGTATGACAGGGACAATGAGCAGTTCTTC.

This clone is labeled as medium-sized. This chain joins TRBV6-5 and TRBJ1-2, with 7 bases lining up with TRBD1. The CDR3 sequence is 14 residues long. Germline values: CDR1 MNHEY, CDR2 SVGAGI. V was clipped by 6 bases and J by 6 bases; unmatched bases: 10. The CDR3: CASSRQGGNDGYTF. CDR3 DNA sequence: TGTGCCAGCAGCCGACAGGGTGGGAACGATGGCTACACCTTC.

The chain combines TRBV29-1 with TRBJ2-1; 9 bases are shared with TRBD2. CDR3 length equals 19 residues. V trimming: 0 bases; J trimming: 2 bases; junction bases outside the gene matches: 14. From germline, CDR1 is SQVTM and CDR2 ANQGSEA. The CDR3 coding sequence is TGCAGCGTTGAAGATGGCGGGAGGGCCGTGATGGTCCCCTACAATGAGCAGTTCTTC. Its translation is CSVEDGGRAVMVPYNEQFF.

The genes are TRBV7-3 and TRBJ2-3; 13 nucleotides match TRBD2. After removal of 3 bases from V and 6 bases from J, the junction contained 6 bases not matched to a gene. Germline V gene data show CDR1 as SGHTA and CDR2 as FQGTGA. The CDR3 sequence is 16 residues long. The CDR3 coding sequence is TGTGCCAGCAGCTTCGGGACTAGCGGGACATCGGATACGCAGTATTTT. Protein sequence: CASSFGTSGTSDTQYF.

The V gene is TRBV6-5, the J gene TRBJ2-1, with TRBD2 as a possible D gene (6 bases). V was shortened by 0 bases and J by 8 bases, with 11 bases between the two germline ends. Per the germline V gene, CDR1 is MNHEY and CDR2 is SVGAGI. CDR3 size: 14 residues. CDR3 region: CASSYSKEGDEQFF. CDR3 in DNA: TGTGCCAGCAGTTACTCGAAGGAGGGAGATGAGCAGTTCTTC.

The chain links TRBV7-9 to TRBJ1-3, with no clear D. Germline V lookup: CDR1 SEHNR, CDR2 FQNEAQ (reference sequence). Trimming removed 1 base at V and 0 bases at J, with 7 bases between. The CDR3 contains 15 residues. CDR3 region: CASSLVSASGNTIYF. CDR3 coding DNA: TGTGCCAGCAGCTTAGTGTCGGCCTCTGGAAACACCATATATTTT.

V and J are TRBV5-1 and TRBJ2-5, with D uncertain. V was cut by 3 bases and J by 2 bases, with 8 bases left in between. This CDR3 region has 13 residues. Germline CDR1 reads SGHRS; CDR2 reads YFSETQ. For the CDR3, the DNA is TGCGCCAGCAGCTCCTCCTTTCAAGAGACCCAGTACTTC. Amino acids: CASSSSFQETQYF.

This chain connects TRBV30 to TRBJ1-2, with D tentatively TRBD1 (5 bases). The CDR3 has 13 amino acids. V was trimmed by 5 bases and J by 7 bases, leaving 17 bases between them. Germline CDR1 reads GTSNPN; CDR2 reads SVGIG (reference sequence). In nucleotides, the CDR3 is TGTGCCTGGTCCATAGGATCGGGGGGTGGCTACACCTTC. Amino acids: CAWSIGSGGGYTF.

Of note for this clone: Given a much more abundant clone one base away, this may be a read error. V usage is TRBV25-1 and J usage is TRBJ2-7; perhaps D is TRBD1 or TRBD2 (5 bases each). Germline CDR1 MGHDK, CDR2 SYGVNS. The CDR3 is 13 amino acids. Trimming cost V 6 bases and J 3 bases, with 12 bases left between them. The CDR3 here is CASSQGPNYEQYF. CDR3 in DNA: TGTGCCAGCAGCCAGGGACCAAACTACGAGCAGTACTTC.